This T cell receptor beta chain was sequenced for a study of cytomegalovirus exposure and HLA in healthy donors. Using immunoSEQ multiplex PCR, the repertoire was profiled, and TCRdb retains in-frame clones only, with some absent. In the table there are a few hundred thousand clones, approximately 80% of which are singletons. The germline V gene has CDR1 GTSNPN and CDR2 SVGIG (reference sequence). With 1 base clipped from V and 0 bases from J, the junction kept 9 bases outside the gene matches. The CDR3 sequence is 18 residues long. This receptor was taken from a woman aged 25 to 39 in good health and CMV-seropositive. The chain combines TRBV30 with TRBJ2-4, with TRBD1 matching 10 bases. The specimen was PBMCs. The CDR3 loop reads CAWSAASDRGIAKNIQYF. The CDR3 bases are TGTGCCTGGAGTGCCGCCTCGGACAGGGGGATAGCCAAAAACATTCAGTACTTC.